The TCR beta chain under discussion was sequenced for a study of blood T cell repertoires in COVID-19. Study context: Samples taken during acute and convalescent COVID-19 were collected in the United States, Italy and Spain. T cells, B-cell-depleted T cells, or PBMCs supplied cDNA or gDNA.

Germline V CDR1 and CDR2: SEHNR, FQNEAQ (reference sequence). The germline V and J ends were trimmed by 1 base and 4 bases, with 7 bases remaining between them. CDR3 length: 13 residues. This clone appeared once. Some clones are missing from TCRdb's copy, which holds only in-frame ones; the method was immunoSEQ multiplex PCR. Altogether 350,000 to 450,000 clones are present, more than 80% being singletons, with the ten largest covering over 1%. The sequence came from a man aged 40-50 years with acute or convalescent COVID-19. This chain links TRBV7-9 with TRBJ1-1; no reliable D call. The sample taken for sequencing was peripheral blood. The CDR3 protein is CASSLGGSTEAFF. CDR3 coding DNA: TGTGCCAGCAGCTTAGGAGGGAGCACTGAAGCTTTCTTT.